These 22 T cell receptor beta chains came from one sample sequenced in a study of T cells in Graves' hyperthyroidism and ophthalmopathy. It was RNA transcripts that yielded the amplified TCR beta CDR3 regions. With the HTBI primer set, the TCR CDR3 went through a first round of RT-PCR. TCRdb recomputed calls from the multiplex PCR reads with MiXCR, one row per CDR3 protein. The sample has approximately 530,000 distinct CDR3 sequences, 15% to 20% seen once. Specimen: blood. These receptor sequences come from a man between 40 and 49 years old with Graves' ophthalmopathy.

This clonotype was seen ten or more times. The chain combines TRBV20-1 with TRBJ1-2, with no clear D. CDR1 DFQATT and CDR2 SNEGSKA come from the germline V gene (reference sequence). The CDR3 extends over 12 amino acids. V lost 1 base and J lost 7, with 10 bases in between. The CDR3 spells CSARAGSSGYTF. In DNA form, the CDR3 reads TGCAGTGCTAGAGCGGGCTCTTCTGGCTACACCTTC.

The V and J genes are TRBV5-1 and TRBJ2-3; D unresolved. Germline V gene lookup returns CDR1 SGHRS and CDR2 YFSETQ. This CDR3 spans 14 amino acids. Trimming removed 6 bases at V and 0 bases at J, with 11 bases between. CDR3 region: CASTPEASTDTQYF. CDR3 nucleotide sequence: TGCGCCAGCACTCCAGAAGCTAGCACAGATACGCAGTATTTT.

This clonotype has a handful of counts. J is TRBJ1-4 and V is TRBV5-1, with 8 bases fitting TRBD1. The ends lost 0 bases at V and 6 bases at J; junction bases unmatched: 4. Per germline, CDR1 SGHRS and CDR2 YFSETQ. The CDR3 extends over 15 amino acids. The CDR3 sequence is CASSLGTGPYEKLFF. The CDR3 nucleotides read TGCGCCAGCAGCTTGGGGACAGGGCCGTATGAAAAACTGTTTTTT.

J is TRBJ2-1 and V is TRBV20-1; 7 nucleotides line up with TRBD2. CDR3 length equals 16 residues. CDR1 DFQATT and CDR2 SNEGSKA come from the germline V gene (reference sequence). The trim removed 3 bases at V and 0 bases at J, leaving 8 bases unmatched. The CDR3 sequence: CSARGTNRLSYNEQFF. CDR3 DNA: TGCAGTGCTAGGGGGACTAACCGCCTCTCCTACAATGAGCAGTTCTTC.

In this sample, this clonotype turned up many times. J is TRBJ1-2 and V is TRBV12-3 or TRBV12-4; 10 nucleotides agree with TRBD1. The CDR3 is 15 residues long. V was pared by 5 bases and J by 7 bases, with 10 bases of the junction left unmatched. CDR3 sequence (DNA): TGTGCCAGCAGTCCGCCGGGACAGGGGTACTCTGGCTACACCTTC. Translating gives CASSPPGQGYSGYTF.

This clonotype appeared many times. The chain employs TRBV27 and TRBJ2-7; possibly TRBD2 for D (5 bases). V was trimmed by 3 bases and J by 9 bases, leaving 15 bases between them. CDR3 length: 13 residues. Germline assignment: CDR1 MNHEY and CDR2 SMNVEV (reference sequence). CDR3 bases: TGTGCCAGCAGTTTCACGAGGGTAGGCGGGCAGTACTTC. Its protein product is CASSFTRVGGQYF.

This clonotype was observed many times. DNA of the CDR3: TGTGCCTGGGATGGACTAGCGGGACGGATCCACGAGCAGTACTTC. This encodes CAWDGLAGRIHEQYF. This chain joins TRBV30 and TRBJ2-7; 12 nucleotides match TRBD2. Germline V gene lookup returns CDR1 GTSNPN and CDR2 SVGIG (reference sequence). J gave up 5 bases and V 5 bases, and 10 bases lay outside the gene matches. The CDR3 is 15 residues long.

There are many counts of this clonotype. The chain carries TRBV12-3 or TRBV12-4 and TRBJ2-5, with D uncertain. V shed 5 bases and J shed 7 bases, with 11 bases lying between them. The CDR3 has 12 amino acids. The CDR3: CASSHPTGTQYF. The CDR3 nucleotides read TGTGCCAGCAGTCATCCGACTGGGACCCAGTACTTC.

The gene calls are TRBV9 and TRBJ2-2, with 11 bases lining up with TRBD2. The CDR3 sequence is 15 residues long. The V and J ends lost 3 bases and 7 bases, in that order; junction bases with no gene match: 5. Per germline, CDR1 SGDLS and CDR2 YYNGEE. The DNA for the CDR3 is TGTGCCAGCAGCGAAACTAGCGGGAGCGTCGGGGAGCTGTTTTTT. Protein sequence: CASSETSGSVGELFF.

The chain couples TRBV5-4 to TRBJ2-7; 11 bases align to TRBD2. The ends lost 4 bases at V and 1 base at J; junction bases unmatched: 10. CDR1 and CDR2 (germline): SGHNT, YYREEE (reference sequence). The CDR3 has 17 amino acids. The CDR3 nucleotides are TGTGCCAGCAGCCCCCTACCGGGACTAGCGGTTTCCTACGAGCAGTACTTC. It codes for CASSPLPGLAVSYEQYF. The full variable domain, rest sourced from reference TRBV5-4 and TRBJ2-7, is ETGVTQSPTHLIKTRGQQVTLRCSSQSGHNTVSWYQQALGQGPQFIFQYYREEENGRGNFPPRFSGLQFPNYSSELNVNALELDDSALYLCASSPLPGLAVSYEQYFGPGTRLTVT.

The chain employs TRBV29-1 and TRBJ2-2; D perhaps matches TRBD1 (5 bases). Trimming took 6 bases from V and 5 from J, leaving 13 bases between them. The CDR3 consists of 13 residues. Germline V gene data show CDR1 as SQVTM and CDR2 as ANQGSEA. This chain's CDR3 is CSVRGHFTGELFF. The CDR3 DNA is TGCAGCGTACGAGGACATTTTACCGGGGAGCTGTTTTTT.

This clonotype was seen a handful of times. This rearrangement joins TRBV18 to TRBJ2-7; 11 bases align to TRBD2. Germline CDR1 reads KGHSH; CDR2 reads LQKENI. Trimming removed 3 bases from V and 8 bases from J; junction bases left unmatched: 9. This CDR3 spans 15 amino acids. The CDR3 region has the DNA TGTGCCAGCTCACCTCCGTTAGCGGGAGGGCCTAAGCAGTACTTC. This sequence encodes CASSPPLAGGPKQYF.

This clonotype was observed at least ten times. The chain links TRBV2 to TRBJ2-2; 8 bases are shared with TRBD1. The CDR3 runs to 13 residues. CDR1 is SNHLY and CDR2 is FYNNEI in the germline V gene. The junction had 5 bases not matched to a gene; V was cut back by 9 bases and J by 5 bases. CDR3 DNA: TGTGCCAGTGGGGACAGGAATACCGGGGAGCTGTTTTTT. Its translation is CASGDRNTGELFF.

About this clonotype itself: This is likely an artifact of a read error, given a far larger clone one base away. The CDR3, as DNA: TGTGCCAGCAGCTCAGCGGGAGGATCCTACGAGCAGTACTTC. Translating gives CASSSAGGSYEQYF. This chain connects TRBV7-2 to TRBJ2-7; TRBD2 matches at 9 bases. This CDR3 contains 14 residues. J lost 1 base, V lost 4 bases, and 2 bases had no gene match. Germline CDR1 SGHTA, CDR2 FQGNSA.

The chain carries TRBV9 and TRBJ2-2, with TRBD2 as a possible D gene (6 bases). V was trimmed by 1 base and J by 0 bases, leaving 10 bases between them. This CDR3 contains 16 residues. The germline gives CDR1 SGDLS, CDR2 YYNGEE. CDR3 in amino acids: CASSVSAGSNTGELFF. In nucleotides, the CDR3 is TGTGCCAGCAGCGTATCGGCGGGATCGAACACCGGGGAGCTGTTTTTT.

This clonotype came up many times. The chain carries TRBV6-2 or TRBV6-3 and TRBJ2-1, with 10 nucleotides matching TRBD1. The junction had 5 bases not matched to a gene; V was cut back by 8 bases and J by 7 bases. CDR3 length equals 13 residues. Per the germline V gene, CDR1 is MNHEY and CDR2 is SVGEGT. The CDR3 loop reads CASRRTGGNEQFF. For the CDR3, the DNA is TGTGCCAGCCGCAGGACAGGGGGGAATGAGCAGTTCTTC.

At least ten counts were recorded for this clonotype. The CDR3 DNA follows: TGTGCCAGCAGCTTAGACCTAAGGGGGGTCATGGGGAATGAGCAGTTCTTC. Protein: CASSLDLRGVMGNEQFF. This chain uses TRBV11-2 with TRBJ2-1, with D possibly called TRBD1 or TRBD2 (6 bases each). Germline CDR1 is SGHAT and CDR2 is FQNNGV. The CDR3 loop spans 17 amino acids. Trimming stripped 0 bases from V and 7 bases from J, with 19 bases between.

This clonotype has a count of ten or more. The genes are TRBV20-1 and TRBJ2-1; a weak D match, TRBD2 (5 bases). The V end was cut by 1 base, the J end by 7 bases, with 17 bases between. CDR3 length equals 15 residues. Germline loops: CDR1 DFQATT, CDR2 SNEGSKA (reference sequence). The DNA for the CDR3 is TGCAGTGCTAGAGCCCTAGCCGGGATTGGGAATGAGCAGTTCTTC. Amino acid sequence: CSARALAGIGNEQFF.

The sample holds many counts of this clonotype. This chain joins TRBV28 and TRBJ1-2; 9 nucleotides match TRBD1. The V gene end was trimmed by 1 base and the J gene end by 6 bases; junction bases not matched to a gene: 9. This CDR3 region has 16 residues. The germline CDR1 and CDR2 sequences are MDHEN and SYDVKM. The CDR3 reads CASSLSGWGQGHGYTF. The CDR3 nucleotides read TGTGCCAGCAGTTTATCCGGGTGGGGACAGGGACATGGCTACACCTTC.

The chain has TRBV30 and TRBJ2-2; tentative D call: TRBD1 (6 bases). CDR1 and CDR2 (germline): GTSNPN, SVGIG (reference sequence). This CDR3 is built from 14 residues. Trimming removed 2 bases at V and 7 bases at J, with 14 bases between. The CDR3 here is CAWSRDNSNGELFF. In DNA, the CDR3 is TGTGCCTGGAGTCGGGACAACTCGAACGGGGAGCTGTTTTTT.

This clonotype appeared a single time. This may arise from a read error, as a much more abundant clone is one base away. This sequence joins TRBV12-3 or TRBV12-4 and TRBJ1-5; unclear D gene. V was cut by 2 bases and J by 6 bases, with 14 bases left in between. The CDR3 is made up of 15 amino acids. This CDR3 is CASSLTPDGGQPQHF. The CDR3 DNA reads TGTGCCAGCAGTTTAACCCCGGACGGCGGTCAGCCCCAGCATTTT.

This clonotype was counted at least ten times. The V call is TRBV6-1, the J call TRBJ2-1; 9 nucleotides align to TRBD1. Per germline, CDR1 MNHNS and CDR2 SASEGT. This CDR3 spans 13 amino acids. Trimming removed 5 bases from V and 9 bases from J; junction bases left unmatched: 5. CDR3 sequence reads: CASSRTGVLEQFF. The CDR3 DNA reads as TGTGCCAGCAGTCGGACAGGGGTTCTTGAGCAGTTCTTC.